This T cell receptor beta chain was identified in a study of blood T cell repertoires in COVID-19. This clone was picked up one time. The junction had 7 bases not matched to a gene; V was cut back by 0 bases and J by 5 bases. CDR1 is SGHRS and CDR2 is YFSETQ in the germline V gene. This CDR3 is 15 amino acids long. Assay used: immunoSEQ multiplex PCR; TCRdb lists only in-frame clones, some missing. Of about 210,000 clones listed, around 88% are singletons. Specimen: PBMCs or T cells enriched from blood (not recorded which). The chain uses TRBV5-1 and TRBJ1-2; 7 bases are shared with TRBD1. This receptor was identified in a woman aged 40 to 49 with acute COVID-19. The DNA of the CDR3 is TGCGCCAGCAGCTTGGATCGGGACAGTTCGTATGGCTACACCTTC. Residues: CASSLDRDSSYGYTF.